The 20 T cell receptor beta chains in this list originate from one sample, sequenced in a study of T cells after somatic rescue of genetic block (dated by TCRdb to 2020 to 2021). Library method: the immunoSEQ multiplex PCR assay. TCRdb holds this immuneACCESS table with in-frame rearrangements only. Some clones are missing; in checked studies, unresolved V genes explain under half, and the rest has no known cause. A total of roughly 120,000 clones appear in this sample, around 90% of them only once. Approximately 1.5% of the sample rests with the top ten. Specimen: peripheral blood mononuclear cells (PBMCs). The receptor source for this set is a young woman.

The rearrangement links TRBV5-1 to TRBJ2-1, with 9 bases fitting TRBD2. Germline V gene data show CDR1 as SGHRS and CDR2 as YFSETQ. The CDR3 covers 15 residues. The V gene end was trimmed by 2 bases and the J gene end by 10 bases; junction bases not matched to a gene: 10. The CDR3 DNA reads TGCGCCAGCAGCTTTACGGCTAGCGGGGTCCTAGAGCAGTTCTTC. It specifies CASSFTASGVLEQFF.

This chain connects TRBV5-1 to TRBJ1-4, with 9 bases lining up with TRBD1. The length of the CDR3 is 13 residues. With V trimmed by 7 bases and J by 5 bases, 3 bases remained unmatched. CDR1 and CDR2 from the germline V gene are SGHRS and YFSETQ. CDR3 amino acids: CASATGGNEKLFF. CDR3 coding DNA: TGCGCCAGCGCGACAGGGGGGAATGAAAAACTGTTTTTT.

V gene TRBV5-1 combines with J gene TRBJ1-4, with D maybe TRBD1 (5 bases). From germline, CDR1 is SGHRS and CDR2 YFSETQ. V lost 4 bases to trimming and J lost 2 bases, with 6 bases between them. This CDR3 is 13 amino acids long. The CDR3 region is CASSGDTNEKLFF. The CDR3 coding sequence is TGCGCCAGCAGCGGGGACACTAATGAAAAACTGTTTTTT.

Ten or more counts support this clone. The rearrangement uses TRBV6-4 and TRBJ2-2, with D perhaps being TRBD1 or TRBD2 (5 bases each). V was clipped by 3 bases and J by 3 bases, with 5 bases between them. In germline, CDR1 is MRHNA, CDR2 SNTAGT. The CDR3 runs 13 residues. The CDR3 nucleotides read TGTGCCAGCAGTGAGGGGGACACCGGGGAGCTGTTTTTT. Protein: CASSEGDTGELFF.

The V call is TRBV5-1, the J call TRBJ1-1; 8 nucleotides line up with TRBD1. CDR1 is SGHRS and CDR2 is YFSETQ in the germline V gene. J lost 6 bases, V lost 1 base, and 8 bases had no gene match. This CDR3 is 15 amino acids long. In DNA form, the CDR3 reads TGCGCCAGCAGCTTGTCAGGGGGCGAGGGAGCTGAAGCTTTCTTT. It yields the protein CASSLSGGEGAEAFF.

The V call is TRBV27, the J call TRBJ2-2; 9 bases are shared with TRBD1. Germline lookup yields CDR1 MNHEY and CDR2 SMNVEV (reference sequence). The CDR3 is 16 residues long. Trimming took 1 base from V and 4 from J; bases not matched to a gene: 4. The CDR3 DNA follows: TGTGCCAGCAGTTTATGGGGGACAGGGACCACCGGGGAGCTGTTTTTT. Translated, it gives CASSLWGTGTTGELFF.

This clone is a singleton in its sample. The J gene is TRBJ2-5, the V gene TRBV4-1, with 8 nucleotides matching TRBD1. CDR3 length: 14 amino acids. Germline V gene sequence: CDR1 MGHRA, CDR2 YSYEKL. Trimming took 4 bases from V and 3 from J; bases not matched to a gene: 4. The CDR3, as DNA: TGCGCCAGCAGCCCCCCGGACAGGGAAGAGACCCAGTACTTC. Encoded protein: CASSPPDREETQYF.

This chain connects TRBV4-3 to TRBJ2-2; 9 nucleotides line up with TRBD2. CDR1 is LGHNA, CDR2 YSLEER, per germline. This CDR3 is built from 15 residues. V was pared by 3 bases and J by 5 bases, with 4 bases of the junction left unmatched. The CDR3: CASSQRGGRTGELFF. In DNA form, the CDR3 reads TGCGCCAGCAGCCAGCGGGGGGGCCGAACCGGGGAGCTGTTTTTT.

The rearrangement uses TRBV2 and TRBJ1-3; TRBD1 matches 9 bases. V dropped 6 bases and J dropped 4; count of bases not matched to a gene: 4. Germline CDR1 reads SNHLY; CDR2 reads FYNNEI. The CDR3 is made up of 14 amino acids. The CDR3 spells CASSGQGRGNTIYF. CDR3 coding DNA: TGTGCCAGCAGCGGACAGGGGCGGGGAAACACCATATATTTT.

This sequence joins TRBV7-9 and TRBJ1-1, with a weak D call TRBD1 (6 bases). V was trimmed by 4 bases and J by 3 bases, leaving 9 bases between them. Per the germline V gene, CDR1 is SEHNR and CDR2 is FQNEAQ (reference sequence). There are 13 residues in the CDR3. The CDR3 nucleotides read TGTGCCAGCAGCTCAGGGGTGGACACTGAAGCTTTCTTT. This sequence encodes CASSSGVDTEAFF.

This clone showed up just once. The J gene is TRBJ1-5, the V gene TRBV7-9, with D maybe TRBD1 (5 bases). This CDR3 contains 15 residues. The V gene's germline CDR1 is SEHNR and CDR2 FQNEAQ (reference sequence). The V gene lost 5 bases and the J gene lost 0 bases, with 11 bases spanning the gap. The CDR3 here is CASSPSGGSNQPQHF. Written as DNA, the CDR3 is TGTGCCAGCAGCCCCAGCGGGGGTAGCAATCAGCCCCAGCATTTT.

V usage is TRBV5-6 and J usage is TRBJ1-5; 7 bases are shared with TRBD1. The CDR3 length is 15 residues. Germline V gene data show CDR1 as SGHDT and CDR2 as YYEEEE. The V segment lost 3 bases and the J segment 1 base; nucleotides outside the gene matches: 4. The CDR3 protein is CASSSGTVSNQPQHF. In DNA, the CDR3 is TGTGCCAGCAGCTCCGGGACAGTCAGCAATCAGCCCCAGCATTTT.

The chain joins TRBV19 to TRBJ1-5; possible D gene TRBD1, 5 bases. The CDR3 is 15 amino acids. Germline V gives CDR1 LNHDA, CDR2 SQIVND (reference sequence). The V gene lost 3 bases and the J gene lost 7 bases, with 16 bases spanning the gap. CDR3 amino acids: CASSIPAGDGQPQHF. The DNA for the CDR3 is TGTGCCAGTAGTATTCCTGCGGGGGATGGACAGCCCCAGCATTTT.

The genes are TRBV7-9 and TRBJ2-1; D possibly corresponds to TRBD2 (5 bases). The CDR3 runs to 14 residues. Germline loops: CDR1 SEHNR, CDR2 FQNEAQ (reference sequence). Trimming removed 5 bases at V and 6 bases at J, with 14 bases between. Here the CDR3 reads CASSPDQRFNEQFF. CDR3 nucleotide sequence: TGTGCCAGCAGCCCCGACCAGCGGTTCAATGAGCAGTTCTTC. Combining the CDR3 with reference TRBV7-9 and TRBJ2-1 gives the whole variable domain DTGVSQNPRHKITKRGQNVTFRCDPISEHNRLYWYRQTLGQGPEFLTYFQNEAQLEKSRLLSDRFSAERPKGSFSTLEIQRTEQGDSAMYLCASSPDQRFNEQFFGPGTRLTVL.

The genes are TRBV10-3 and TRBJ1-4, with D possibly matching TRBD1 (5 bases). The V gene's germline CDR1 is ENHRY and CDR2 SYGVKD. V lost 11 bases to trimming and J lost 7 bases, with 17 bases between them. CDR3 size: 13 residues. CDR3 sequence reads: CASSPTGAEKLFF. The CDR3 region has the DNA TGTGCCTCCTCCCCAACAGGCGCTGAAAAACTGTTTTTT.

The chain combines TRBV29-1 with TRBJ1-1, with TRBD1 identical over 7 bases. J was trimmed by 13 bases and V by 6 bases; bases with no gene match: 14. This CDR3 has 12 residues. Germline V gene lookup returns CDR1 SQVTM and CDR2 ANQGSEA. Written as DNA, the CDR3 is TGCAGCGTCGACCCCGGAGACAGGGAGGTTTTCTTT. This codes for CSVDPGDREVFF. Together with reference TRBV29-1 and TRBJ1-1, the CDR3 gives the full variable domain: SAVISQKPSRDICQRGTSLTIQCQVDSQVTMMFWYRQQPGQSLTLIATANQGSEATYESGFVIDKFPISRPNLTFSTLTVSNMSPEDSSIYLCSVDPGDREVFFGQGTRLTVV.

This clone came up a few times. The gene calls are TRBV30 and TRBJ1-3; D is ambiguous. V was clipped by 6 bases and J by 6 bases, with 15 bases between them. Germline-derived CDR1 and CDR2 are GTSNPN and SVGIG (reference sequence). This CDR3 has 13 residues. DNA of the CDR3: TGTGCCTGCCCGGCAGGTGAAATAAACACCATATATTTT. Residues: CACPAGEINTIYF. Variable domain in full (rest from reference TRBV30 and TRBJ1-3): SQTIHQWPATLVQPVGSPLSLECTVEGTSNPNLYWYRQAAGRGLQLLFYSVGIGQISSEVPQNLSASRPQDRQFILSSKKLLLSDSGFYLCACPAGEINTIYFGEGSWLTVV.

The sample holds one count of this clone. The chain links TRBV2 to TRBJ1-3; no clear D. The ends were cut back, 10 bases at V and 0 bases at J, with 13 bases in the middle. Germline CDR1 reads SNHLY; CDR2 reads FYNNEI. The CDR3 contains 14 residues. The CDR3 sequence is CATKDQSSGNTIYF. CDR3 coding DNA: TGTGCCACCAAGGACCAGAGCTCTGGAAACACCATATATTTT.

The chain recombines TRBV7-9 with TRBJ1-5, with no clear D. The CDR3 contains 14 residues. Germline CDR1 and CDR2: SEHNR and FQNEAQ (reference sequence). The V gene lost 3 bases and the J gene lost 7 bases, with 13 bases spanning the gap. The CDR3 sequence: CASSFEGNGQPQHF. DNA for the CDR3: TGTGCCAGCAGCTTCGAAGGGAACGGCCAGCCCCAGCATTTT.

The chain joins TRBV19 to TRBJ1-6; D is unresolved. V was pared by 6 bases and J by 0 bases, with 15 bases between. Germline-derived CDR1 and CDR2 are LNHDA and SQIVND (reference sequence). This CDR3 contains 17 residues. CDR3 loop: CASRSLTESSYNSPLHF. CDR3 DNA sequence: TGTGCCAGTAGAAGCCTGACGGAAAGCTCCTATAATTCACCCCTCCACTTT.